This is a list of T cell receptor beta chains from one sample in a study of cytomegalovirus exposure and HLA in healthy donors. Measured with immunoSEQ multiplex PCR; TCRdb has only the in-frame clones, and not every one. Of roughly 90,000 clones in the sample, around 85% were seen once. Sequences were obtained from PBMCs. These receptors all come from a young man in good health and CMV-seropositive. CDR3s leave out the opening cysteine and the closing phenylalanine or tryptophan. Fields, in order: V gene, J gene, D gene, CDR3 protein. The D gene is left open where the match is weak.

V gene: TRBV5-1; J gene: TRBJ1-1; D gene: TRBD1; CDR3 protein: ASSEGQGVTEAF
V gene: TRBV6-1; J gene: -; D gene: -; CDR3 protein: ASGMTAQSYEQY
V gene: TRBV5-1; J gene: TRBJ1-1; D gene: -; CDR3 protein: ASSLAITNTEAF
V gene: TRBV6-5; J gene: TRBJ1-1; D gene: -; CDR3 protein: ASSYAVGGSGTEAF
V gene: TRBV7-6; J gene: TRBJ1-2; D gene: -; CDR3 protein: ASSSSGGDGYT
V gene: TRBV5-1; J gene: TRBJ2-7; D gene: -; CDR3 protein: ASNSQGPSYEQY
V gene: TRBV30; J gene: TRBJ1-5; D gene: TRBD1; CDR3 protein: AWSVLGGYEPQH
V gene: TRBV9; J gene: TRBJ1-2; D gene: TRBD1; CDR3 protein: ASSRDRVYGYT
V gene: TRBV27; J gene: TRBJ2-3; D gene: TRBD1; CDR3 protein: ASSDQGARTDTQY
V gene: TRBV19; J gene: TRBJ2-3; D gene: TRBD2; CDR3 protein: ASSLRLAGTRTDTQY
V gene: TRBV4-1; J gene: TRBJ2-7; D gene: TRBD1; CDR3 protein: ASSQEGTVHYEQY
V gene: TRBV5-1; J gene: TRBJ2-1; D gene: -; CDR3 protein: ASSSNRRSYNEQF
V gene: TRBV4-1; J gene: TRBJ1-5; D gene: TRBD1; CDR3 protein: ASSQGGTGRKQPQH